Shown below are 26 T cell receptor beta chains from a single sample sequenced in a study of Ad26.COV2.S vaccination and SARS-CoV-2 variants. TCRdb's table, derived via immunoSEQ multiplex PCR, lists solely in-frame clones and lacks some. Seen here are hundreds of thousands of clones, 89% observed once, and the top ten hold nearly 1.5%. Treatment noted: around 19 received Ad26.COV2.S at low or high dose, single or two shots; about 5 received placebo; per-sample allocation not given. Samples came from day 63 after the first vaccine or placebo injection. Sequencing used peripheral blood, obtained in a trial of Ad26.COV2.S vaccine versus placebo. These receptors were obtained from a person between 18 and 60 years old who received the Ad26.COV2.S COVID-19 vaccine or a placebo.

The chain is built from TRBV3-1 (or the pseudogene TRBV3-2) and TRBJ2-3; 9 bases are shared with TRBD2. The CDR3 contains 15 residues. Trimming removed 5 bases from V and 1 base from J; junction bases left unmatched: 4. CDR1 and CDR2 from the germline V gene are LGHDT and YNNKEL (reference sequence). The CDR3 DNA reads as TGTGCCAGCAGCAGGGCGGGGGGGGGCACAGATACGCAGTATTTT. This codes for CASSRAGGGTDTQYF.

This clone was found a few times. V and J are TRBV7-9 and TRBJ2-7; no clear D. The CDR3 runs to 15 residues. Germline-derived CDR1 and CDR2 are SEHNR and FQNEAQ (reference sequence). V shed 6 bases and J shed 1 base, with 16 bases lying between them. CDR3 in amino acids: CASSHIPPRSYEQYF. Here the CDR3 DNA reads TGTGCCAGCAGTCACATCCCCCCGCGATCCTACGAGCAGTACTTC.

V usage is TRBV10-3 and J usage is TRBJ1-6; 7 bases align to TRBD1. Germline trimming cut 10 bases from V and 6 bases from J; bases unmatched to any gene: 6. CDR1 is ENHRY, CDR2 SYGVKD, per germline. The CDR3 runs to 13 residues. The CDR3 DNA reads as TGTGCCACGCAGGGGGACGGTAATTCACCCCTCCACTTT. Translating gives CATQGDGNSPLHF.

With regard to this clone: The same CDR3 is also encoded by other DNA sequences in this sample. The CDR3 loop reads CASSQEGLYGYTF. The CDR3 DNA follows: TGCGCCAGCAGCCAAGAAGGACTCTATGGCTACACCTTC. The chain links TRBV4-3 to TRBJ1-2; D is unclear. V gave up 0 bases and J gave up 4 bases, with 6 bases separating them. Germline CDR1 LGHNA, CDR2 YSLEER. This CDR3 spans 13 amino acids.

V and J are TRBV4-3 and TRBJ1-6, with 11 bases matching TRBD1. The germline V gene encodes CDR1 LGHNA and CDR2 YSLEER. J was trimmed by 9 bases and V by 0 bases; bases with no gene match: 1. The CDR3 extends over 15 amino acids. The CDR3 here is CASSQDGQGASPLHF. Written as DNA, the CDR3 is TGCGCCAGCAGCCAAGACGGACAGGGGGCTTCACCCCTCCACTTT.

This clone was observed a single time. This chain links TRBV18 with TRBJ2-6; D gene uncertain. V was trimmed by 1 base and J by 2 bases, leaving 6 bases between them. From germline, CDR1 is KGHSH and CDR2 LQKENI. This CDR3 is 15 amino acids long. The chain's CDR3 is CASSPLLAGANVLTF. The CDR3 DNA follows: TGTGCCAGCTCACCACTCTTAGCTGGGGCCAACGTCCTGACTTTC.

This sequence joins TRBV19 and TRBJ1-5; TRBD1 is a possible D gene (5 bases). The germline CDR1 and CDR2 sequences are LNHDA and SQIVND (reference sequence). Trimming took off 3 bases at V and 1 base at J, with 7 bases between the two ends. The CDR3 runs 14 residues. CDR3 region: CASSIYRSNQPQHF. The CDR3 DNA is TGTGCCAGTAGTATCTACAGGAGCAATCAGCCCCAGCATTTT.

The chain links TRBV30 to TRBJ1-5; perhaps TRBD1 as D (6 bases). Trimming took off 2 bases at V and 2 bases at J, with 13 bases between the two ends. Germline CDR1 reads GTSNPN; CDR2 reads SVGIG (reference sequence). The CDR3 extends over 15 amino acids. Here the CDR3 reads CAWSTGTRGNQPQHF. The CDR3 DNA reads as TGTGCCTGGAGTACCGGGACAAGGGGCAATCAGCCCCAGCATTTT.

V is TRBV7-3 and J is TRBJ1-1, with a possible D match to TRBD1 (6 bases). The V end lost 5 bases, the J end lost 5 bases, and 12 bases lay between the germline ends. Germline V gives CDR1 SGHTA, CDR2 FQGTGA. CDR3 size: 13 residues. The CDR3 is CASSPNRETEAFF. The CDR3 coding sequence is TGTGCCAGCAGCCCGAACAGGGAGACTGAAGCTTTCTTT.

The rearrangement joins TRBV24-1 to TRBJ2-2, with D uncertain. The V gene's germline CDR1 is KGHDR and CDR2 SFDVKD. The CDR3 sequence is 12 residues long. Trimming stripped 10 bases from V and 0 bases from J, with 5 bases between. CDR3 coding DNA: TGTGCCACTGAGGCGAACACCGGGGAGCTGTTTTTT. Translating gives CATEANTGELFF.

The V gene is TRBV24-1, the J gene TRBJ1-5; no firm D call. This CDR3 has 11 amino acids. Germline CDR1 KGHDR, CDR2 SFDVKD. V lost 8 bases to trimming and J lost 7 bases, with 8 bases between them. The CDR3 DNA reads TGTGCCACCATCCGGGGACAGCCCCAGCATTTT. This sequence encodes CATIRGQPQHF.

The rearrangement links TRBV15 to TRBJ1-5; no definite D call. V was shortened by 0 bases and J by 8 bases, with 5 bases between the two germline ends. Per germline, CDR1 LNHNV and CDR2 YYDKDF (reference sequence). The CDR3 loop spans 12 amino acids. The CDR3 sequence: CATSRDREPQHF. CDR3 nucleotides: TGTGCCACCAGCAGAGATAGGGAGCCCCAGCATTTT.

The chain has TRBV13 and TRBJ2-3; D ambiguous. This CDR3 region has 15 residues. V shed 6 bases and J shed 0 bases, with 13 bases lying between them. Germline V gene lookup returns CDR1 PRHDT and CDR2 FYEKMQ (reference sequence). The CDR3 sequence is CASSWAVASTDTQYF. The CDR3, as DNA: TGTGCCAGCAGTTGGGCAGTAGCAAGCACAGATACGCAGTATTTT.

In its sample, this clone was seen once. Other DNA sequences of this sample code for an identical CDR3. The V gene is TRBV18, the J gene TRBJ2-5; tentative D call: TRBD1 (6 bases). Germline lookup yields CDR1 KGHSH and CDR2 LQKENI. The CDR3 has 13 amino acids. V lost 3 bases to trimming and J lost 4 bases, with 9 bases between them. CDR3 in amino acids: CASSPLRGETQYF. The CDR3 nucleotides read TGTGCCAGCTCACCCCTCAGGGGAGAGACCCAGTACTTC. The whole variable domain, remainder taken from reference TRBV18 and TRBJ2-5, is NAGVMQNPRHLVRRRGQEARLRCSPMKGHSHVYWYRQLPEEGLKFMVYLQKENIIDESGMPKERFSAEFPKEGPSILRIQQVVRGDSAAYFCASSPLRGETQYFGPGTRLLVL.

The chain carries TRBV5-1 and TRBJ2-7; D is unclear. The V and J ends lost 0 bases and 2 bases respectively, with 6 bases between them. The germline V gene encodes CDR1 SGHRS and CDR2 YFSETQ. The CDR3 sequence is 13 residues long. CDR3 nucleotide sequence: TGCGCCAGCAGCTTGGATTTCCCCTACGAGCAGTACTTC. This encodes CASSLDFPYEQYF.

In its sample, this clone was seen once. The gene calls are TRBV30 and TRBJ2-1; D may be TRBD2 (5 bases). Looked up from germline, CDR1 is GTSNPN and CDR2 is SVGIG (reference sequence). The CDR3 is made up of 16 amino acids. Trimming cost V 0 bases and J 0 bases, with 12 bases left between them. This chain's CDR3 is CAWSVIPGNSYNEQFF. The CDR3 DNA is TGTGCCTGGAGTGTAATCCCGGGGAACTCCTACAATGAGCAGTTCTTC.

The gene calls are TRBV7-2 and TRBJ2-7, with D possibly matching TRBD2 (5 bases). Germline values: CDR1 SGHTA, CDR2 FQGNSA. Deletions cut 2 bases from V and 5 bases from J, with 10 bases between. The CDR3 has 13 residues. As DNA, the CDR3 is TGTGCCAGCAGCTTACCGGGGAGCAACGAGCAGTACTTC. It is translated as CASSLPGSNEQYF.

The genes are TRBV5-1 and TRBJ2-7; 15 nucleotides align to TRBD2. This CDR3 contains 15 residues. CDR1 SGHRS and CDR2 YFSETQ come from the germline V gene. V shed 4 bases and J 5 bases; nucleotides not matched to a gene: 4. The CDR3 spells CASSPGLAGGNEQYF. DNA for the CDR3: TGCGCCAGCAGCCCGGGACTAGCGGGGGGAAACGAGCAGTACTTC.

The count of this clone is one. The chain combines TRBV6-2 or TRBV6-3 with TRBJ1-5; TRBD1 agrees at 12 bases. V was clipped by 5 bases and J by 5 bases; unmatched bases: 4. The germline V gene has CDR1 MNHEY and CDR2 SVGEGT. CDR3 size: 15 residues. CDR3 nucleotides: TGTGCCAGCAGTCTACGGGACAGGGGGCATCAGCCCCAGCATTTT. Residues: CASSLRDRGHQPQHF.

The V gene is TRBV12-3 or TRBV12-4, the J gene TRBJ2-1; possible D gene TRBD2, 6 bases. The length of the CDR3 is 13 residues. V shed 1 base and J shed 15 bases, with 16 bases lying between them. The CDR3 reads CASSLDSWRDPFF. As DNA, the CDR3 is TGTGCCAGCAGTTTAGATTCCTGGAGGGATCCGTTCTTC.

V and J are TRBV29-1 and TRBJ1-2; a possible D gene is TRBD1 (6 bases). V gave up 1 base and J gave up 3 bases, with 15 bases separating them. The CDR3 extends over 15 amino acids. Germline loops: CDR1 SQVTM, CDR2 ANQGSEA. For the CDR3, the DNA is TGCAGCGTTGAAGGTGCTGGGGGCGCGGACTATGGCTACACCTTC. Residues: CSVEGAGGADYGYTF.

V and J are TRBV7-2 and TRBJ2-5; D is unclear. V was cut by 4 bases and J by 5 bases, with 14 bases left in between. This CDR3 contains 14 residues. Germline V gene lookup returns CDR1 SGHTA and CDR2 FQGNSA. CDR3 DNA sequence: TGTGCCAGCAGCTCCGCCACTTTCGTGGAGACCCAGTACTTC. Translating it yields CASSSATFVETQYF.

The chain links TRBV2 to TRBJ1-2; TRBD1 agrees at 11 bases. CDR1 is SNHLY and CDR2 is FYNNEI in the germline V gene. Trimming removed 4 bases from V and 3 bases from J; junction bases left unmatched: 10. The CDR3 runs 17 residues. This CDR3 reads CASSVVRRGQGDYGYTF. CDR3 DNA: TGTGCCAGCAGTGTAGTTCGAAGGGGACAGGGGGACTATGGCTACACCTTC.

The CDR3 protein is CASSSRTGGYGYTF. CDR3 coding DNA: TGTGCCAGCAGTTCCCGGACAGGGGGCTATGGCTACACCTTC. V is TRBV27 and J is TRBJ1-2, with 10 positions matching TRBD1. In germline, CDR1 is MNHEY, CDR2 SMNVEV (reference sequence). This CDR3 spans 14 amino acids. The V segment lost 4 bases and the J segment 4 bases; nucleotides outside the gene matches: 3.

This clone was observed a handful of times. This chain links TRBV3-1 (or the pseudogene TRBV3-2) with TRBJ1-4; a weak D match, TRBD1 (5 bases). The V gene's germline CDR1 is LGHDT and CDR2 YNNKEL (reference sequence). There are 14 residues in the CDR3. V lost 4 bases and J 6 bases, leaving 12 bases between the germline ends. CDR3 loop: CASSRRGGDEKLFF. The CDR3 nucleotides read TGTGCCAGCAGCCGACGGGGAGGGGATGAAAAACTGTTTTTT.

The chain carries TRBV3-1 (or the pseudogene TRBV3-2) and TRBJ2-7; the match to TRBD2 covers 10 bases. The CDR3 has 16 amino acids. Germline assignment: CDR1 LGHDT and CDR2 YNNKEL (reference sequence). V lost 4 bases and J lost 4; bases outside the gene matches: 10. Here the CDR3 reads CASSPLAGATLYEQYF. DNA of the CDR3: TGTGCCAGCAGCCCGCTAGCGGGAGCCACTTTGTACGAGCAGTACTTC.